What follows are 29 T cell receptor beta chains derived from one specimen sequenced in a study of post-analysis software for immune sequencing data. Study results and caveats: TRBV5-6, TRBV5-1 and TRBV20-1 were among several TRBV segments more frequent in patients than controls.

Antigen specificity for these receptors is unknown. TCR beta cDNA libraries included unique molecular identifiers. Each CDR3 protein is one row after TCRdb ran MiXCR on the PCR reads. The data hold around 700,000 distinct CDR3 sequences, with 55% to 60% observed a single time. Specimen: blood. These receptors all come from a girl aged 2-9 years with multiple sclerosis.

This clonotype was observed a handful of times. This chain uses TRBV3-1 with TRBJ2-4, with 9 bases matching TRBD1. The V segment lost 2 bases and the J segment 15 bases; nucleotides outside the gene matches: 5. Germline V gene lookup returns CDR1 LGHDT and CDR2 YNNKEL (reference sequence). There are 12 residues in the CDR3. The CDR3 DNA sequence: TGTGCCAGCAGCCAACTGGACAGGGGACCGTACTTC. This codes for CASSQLDRGPYF.

This sequence joins TRBV29-1 and TRBJ2-7; D is uncertain. Trimming shortened V by 6 bases and J by 0 bases, and 12 bases separated the two germline ends. The length of the CDR3 is 13 residues. Per germline, CDR1 SQVTM and CDR2 ANQGSEA. In nucleotides, the CDR3 is TGCAGCGTGCGTTACCCTCGCTCCTACGAGCAGTACTTC. Protein product: CSVRYPRSYEQYF.

This clonotype was observed a few times. The chain joins TRBV7-9 to TRBJ2-5, with 9 bases aligning to TRBD1. The V and J ends lost 2 bases and 5 bases, in that order; junction bases with no gene match: 6. The CDR3 loop spans 15 amino acids. The germline V gene encodes CDR1 SEHNR and CDR2 FQNEAQ (reference sequence). DNA of the CDR3: TGTGCCAGCAGCTTACCGGGACAGGGAGTTGAGACCCAGTACTTC. Its translation is CASSLPGQGVETQYF.

This chain uses TRBV14 with TRBJ1-5; TRBD1 might be the D (5 bases). Deletions cut 4 bases from V and 13 bases from J, with 17 bases between. The CDR3 is 13 residues long. The germline CDR1 and CDR2 sequences are SGHDN and FVKESK. The CDR3 DNA reads as TGTGCCAGCAGCCCACGGGGCTCTTTGAGGCAGCATTTT. This encodes CASSPRGSLRQHF.

This clonotype was recorded a few times. The genes are TRBV12-3 or TRBV12-4 and TRBJ2-3; tentative D call: TRBD2 (7 bases). The CDR3 runs 14 residues. Trimming stripped 6 bases from V and 4 bases from J, with 14 bases between. The CDR3 loop reads CASRLQGGSDTQYF. CDR3 coding DNA: TGTGCCAGCAGATTACAGGGAGGGTCAGATACGCAGTATTTT.

This rearrangement joins TRBV18 to TRBJ2-7, with 7 nucleotides matching TRBD1. The J call may be mistaken, given a closer DNA end match to TRBJ2-5. Looked up from germline, CDR1 is KGHSH and CDR2 is LQKENI. The CDR3 consists of 15 residues. CDR3 amino acids: CASSPAGTADGTQYF. The CDR3 DNA reads as TGTGCCAGCTCACCTGCCGGGACAGCCGATGGGACCCAGTACTTC.

The chain joins TRBV9 to TRBJ1-5, with a tentative D call TRBD1 (6 bases). V was clipped by 0 bases and J by 3 bases, with 10 bases between them. CDR3 length: 15 amino acids. Per the germline V gene, CDR1 is SGDLS and CDR2 is YYNGEE. This chain's CDR3 is CASSVAGGPNQPQHF. The CDR3 DNA is TGTGCCAGCAGCGTAGCCGGGGGGCCCAATCAGCCCCAGCATTTT.

The rearrangement links TRBV20-1 to TRBJ2-7; unclear D gene. Germline assignment: CDR1 DFQATT and CDR2 SNEGSKA (reference sequence). The V end lost 6 bases, the J end lost 4 bases, and 10 bases lay between the germline ends. The CDR3 contains 11 residues. The CDR3 loop is CSATVDYEQYF. In DNA, the CDR3 is TGCAGTGCCACGGTCGATTACGAGCAGTACTTC.

The V and J genes are TRBV20-1 and TRBJ2-4, with 15 bases fitting TRBD2. The V segment lost 5 bases and the J segment 2 bases; nucleotides outside the gene matches: 7. CDR1 and CDR2 (germline): DFQATT, SNEGSKA (reference sequence). The CDR3 loop spans 17 amino acids. The CDR3 loop reads CSALGLAGGPSKNIQYF. CDR3 in DNA: TGCAGTGCTCTTGGACTAGCGGGAGGGCCCTCCAAAAACATTCAGTACTTC.

This clonotype occurred once. This chain uses TRBV29-1 with TRBJ2-3; D remains unclear. The CDR3 totals 13 residues. V gave up 4 bases and J gave up 2 bases, with 10 bases separating them. The germline CDR1 and CDR2 sequences are SQVTM and ANQGSEA. Here the CDR3 reads CSVAPPHTDTQYF. Here the CDR3 DNA reads TGCAGCGTTGCCCCACCCCACACAGATACGCAGTATTTT.

V gene TRBV12-3 or TRBV12-4 combines with J gene TRBJ1-6; 10 nucleotides align to TRBD1. Germline trimming cut 5 bases from V and 9 bases from J; bases unmatched to any gene: 4. The CDR3 length is 14 residues. Here the CDR3 DNA reads TGTGCCAGCAGTCCGGGACAGGGGACTTCACCCCTCCACTTT. This encodes CASSPGQGTSPLHF.

This clonotype was counted at least ten times. This sequence joins TRBV12-3 or TRBV12-4 and TRBJ2-6; no clear D. This CDR3 has 14 amino acids. V lost 3 bases and J lost 0, with 3 bases in between. The CDR3 spells CASSLVSGANVLTF. For the CDR3, the DNA is TGTGCCAGCAGTTTGGTCTCTGGGGCCAACGTCCTGACTTTC.

This clonotype was seen a handful of times. The chain joins TRBV14 to TRBJ2-5; 13 bases are a match to TRBD2. The CDR3 runs to 15 residues. Germline CDR1 reads SGHDN; CDR2 reads FVKESK. V gave up 6 bases and J gave up 5 bases; unmatched junction bases: 6. CDR3 nucleotides: TGTGCCAGCAGACCACTAGCGGGGGGGCCTGAGACCCAGTACTTC. It is translated as CASRPLAGGPETQYF.

The rearrangement joins TRBV2 to TRBJ2-1, with 10 bases that match TRBD2. V dropped 5 bases and J dropped 4; count of bases not matched to a gene: 8. CDR1 is SNHLY, CDR2 FYNNEI, per germline. The CDR3 totals 16 residues. The CDR3 reads CASSFAGTSEYNEQFF. The CDR3 DNA is TGTGCCAGCAGTTTTGCCGGGACTAGCGAATACAATGAGCAGTTCTTC.

The chain employs TRBV9 and TRBJ2-1; D is undetermined. Germline assignment: CDR1 SGDLS and CDR2 YYNGEE. The CDR3 is made up of 16 amino acids. Trimming left V 2 bases short and J 4 bases short, with 16 bases between. DNA for the CDR3: TGTGCCAGCAGCGTGGGAAGGCAGGCTGCTTACAATGAGCAGTTCTTC. The encoded protein is CASSVGRQAAYNEQFF.

The chain links TRBV6-5 to TRBJ2-7, with a weak D call TRBD1 (6 bases). Germline loops: CDR1 MNHEY, CDR2 SVGAGI. This CDR3 is 14 amino acids long. V shed 4 bases and J shed 1 base, with 11 bases lying between them. For the CDR3, the DNA is TGTGCCAGCAGTTTCTACAGGGATTCCTACGAGCAGTACTTC. Translated, it gives CASSFYRDSYEQYF.

The V call is TRBV5-8, the J call TRBJ2-1, with TRBD1 matching over 10 bases. This CDR3 comprises 15 residues. The J segment lost 8 bases and the V segment lost 4 bases, leaving 9 bases of the junction unmatched. CDR1 and CDR2 from the germline V gene are SGHTS and YDEGEE. CDR3 amino acids: CASSKSGTGAHEQFF. The CDR3 bases are TGTGCCAGCAGCAAATCCGGGACAGGGGCCCATGAGCAGTTCTTC.

This clonotype occurred a few times. The chain joins TRBV20-1 to TRBJ2-5, with 11 bases identical to TRBD2. This CDR3 contains 17 residues. Germline lookup yields CDR1 DFQATT and CDR2 SNEGSKA (reference sequence). Trimming took 5 bases from V and 4 from J; bases not matched to a gene: 15. CDR3 region: CSAPGHFLAGGRETQYF. CDR3 nucleotide sequence: TGCAGTGCTCCAGGGCATTTTCTAGCGGGAGGTAGAGAGACCCAGTACTTC.

The chain recombines TRBV24-1 with TRBJ2-7; the match to TRBD2 covers 11 bases. Unmatched junction bases numbered 5, after V lost 4 bases and J lost 1 base. From germline, CDR1 is KGHDR and CDR2 SFDVKD. CDR3 length: 16 residues. CDR3 amino acids: CATSERLAGKSYEQYF. CDR3 bases: TGTGCCACCAGTGAGAGACTAGCGGGGAAATCCTACGAGCAGTACTTC.

The rearrangement links TRBV6-6 to TRBJ2-1; TRBD2 matches 11 bases. Germline lookup yields CDR1 MNHNY and CDR2 SVGAGI (reference sequence). The ends lost 6 bases at V and 13 bases at J; junction bases unmatched: 14. CDR3 length: 15 residues. CDR3 sequence reads: CASRGSGGAGETQFF. Here the CDR3 DNA reads TGTGCCAGCAGGGGTAGCGGGGGGGCCGGGGAGACCCAGTTCTTC.

In this sample, this clonotype turned up a few times. V gene TRBV7-2 combines with J gene TRBJ2-7; TRBD2 is a possible D gene (6 bases). This CDR3 has 14 amino acids. V was clipped by 3 bases and J by 0 bases, with 9 bases between them. Germline-derived CDR1 and CDR2 are SGHTA and FQGNSA. CDR3 loop: CASSLTSRSYEQYF. For the CDR3, the DNA is TGTGCCAGCAGCTTGACTAGTCGCTCCTACGAGCAGTACTTC.

V is TRBV9 and J is TRBJ2-7; tentatively, D is TRBD2 (5 bases). Germline V gene lookup returns CDR1 SGDLS and CDR2 YYNGEE. Between the trimmed V and J ends, which lost 2 bases and 7 bases, there was a span of 19 bases. This CDR3 is 15 amino acids long. CDR3 in amino acids: CASSVGTDYQYEQYF. CDR3 nucleotides: TGTGCCAGCAGCGTCGGTACAGACTATCAATATGAGCAGTACTTC.

V and J are TRBV24-1 and TRBJ2-1; 7 positions match TRBD1. V lost 4 bases, J lost 1 base, and 9 bases stayed unmatched. CDR1 and CDR2 from the germline V gene are KGHDR and SFDVKD. CDR3 length equals 17 residues. CDR3 bases: TGTGCCACCAGTGAAACCGACAGGGTAGGGTCCTACAATGAGCAGTTCTTC. Its translation is CATSETDRVGSYNEQFF.

The J gene is TRBJ2-7, the V gene TRBV20-1; 8 positions match TRBD1. The CDR3 spans 15 residues. Germline V gene data show CDR1 as DFQATT and CDR2 as SNEGSKA (reference sequence). V lost 0 bases and J lost 8; bases outside the gene matches: 12. CDR3 bases: TGCAGTGCTAGAGATCGGAGACAGGGGAGATACAAGCAGTACTTC. It encodes CSARDRRQGRYKQYF.

This clonotype has just one count. The chain recombines TRBV20-1 with TRBJ1-5; 9 bases are a match to TRBD1. Germline CDR1 DFQATT, CDR2 SNEGSKA (reference sequence). This CDR3 has 22 residues. Trimming took 3 bases from V and 2 from J; bases not matched to a gene: 26. The CDR3 region is CSARDLRLERTGEVEGNQPQHF. Written as DNA, the CDR3 is TGCAGTGCTAGGGATTTACGGTTGGAGAGGACAGGGGAAGTAGAAGGCAATCAGCCCCAGCATTTT.

This clonotype was recorded only once. The J gene is TRBJ1-5, the V gene TRBV15; the D is unclear. The length of the CDR3 is 13 residues. Germline assignment: CDR1 LNHNV and CDR2 YYDKDF (reference sequence). The V end was cut by 4 bases, the J end by 6 bases, with 10 bases between. CDR3: CATSISGVQPQHF. The CDR3 bases are TGTGCCACCAGCATAAGCGGAGTTCAGCCCCAGCATTTT.

This clonotype was counted between two and nine times. This chain uses TRBV9 with TRBJ2-1; TRBD1 matches at 7 bases. Trimming took 0 bases from V and 4 from J; bases not matched to a gene: 7. CDR1 is SGDLS and CDR2 is YYNGEE in the germline V gene. The CDR3 is made up of 16 amino acids. CDR3 DNA: TGTGCCAGCAGCGTAGATCCAGGGGGAGATTACAATGAGCAGTTCTTC. It yields the protein CASSVDPGGDYNEQFF.

The rearrangement links TRBV7-2 to TRBJ1-2; 8 positions match TRBD1. CDR1 and CDR2 from the germline V gene are SGHTA and FQGNSA. CDR3 size: 14 residues. The J segment lost 4 bases and the V segment lost 4 bases, leaving 5 bases of the junction unmatched. In DNA form, the CDR3 reads TGTGCCAGCAGCTCTCAACAGGGGGGCTATGGCTACACCTTC. This encodes CASSSQQGGYGYTF.

The gene calls are TRBV7-8 and TRBJ2-7; D could derive from TRBD1 or TRBD2 (5 bases each). Trimming stripped 8 bases from V and 5 bases from J, with 19 bases between. Germline V gene data show CDR1 as SGHVS and CDR2 as FQNEAQ. CDR3 length: 14 amino acids. The CDR3 region has the DNA TGTGCCAGCGCCACCGGGGCCCCAGCCGACGAGCAGTACTTC. It translates to CASATGAPADEQYF.